This TCR beta chain is drawn from a study of shared clonotypes between healthy human individuals. Overall study findings and caveats: It was the non-shared clonotypes that had lower generation probabilities than clonotypes shared by all four donors.

At the deep level, the assay was run. Repertoires were generated with immunoSEQ multiplex PCR, while TCRdb's copy carries only in-frame clones and drops some. This table holds 600,000 to 700,000 clones, 55% to 85% found once. Points on this clone: Antigen: not known.

The CDR3 spans 17 residues. Germline CDR1 reads SGHTA; CDR2 reads FQGNSA. V lost 1 base to trimming and J lost 7 bases; unmatched junction nucleotides: 11. The donor cohort consisted entirely of Caucasian adults residing in Nashville, Tennessee. A split of CD4+ cells into CD45RA+ naive and CD45RA-negative memory subsets was performed. The sequencing input was memory CD4+ T cells sorted from blood. Subset in this sample: CD45RA-negative fraction. This chain uses TRBV7-2 with TRBJ1-5; 9 nucleotides agree with TRBD1. The receptor's source is a woman younger than 45 in good health. The CDR3 coding sequence is TGTGCCAGCAGCTTAGAGGGGAGGGGACAGGGTAGACAGCCCCAGCATTTT. Translated: CASSLEGRGQGRQPQHF. Based on the CDR3 plus reference TRBV7-2 and TRBJ1-5, the full variable domain is GAGVSQSPSNKVTEKGKDVELRCDPISGHTALYWYRQSLGQGLEFLIYFQGNSAPDKSGLPSDRFSAERTGGSVSTLTIQRTQQEDSAVYLCASSLEGRGQGRQPQHFGDGTRLSIL.